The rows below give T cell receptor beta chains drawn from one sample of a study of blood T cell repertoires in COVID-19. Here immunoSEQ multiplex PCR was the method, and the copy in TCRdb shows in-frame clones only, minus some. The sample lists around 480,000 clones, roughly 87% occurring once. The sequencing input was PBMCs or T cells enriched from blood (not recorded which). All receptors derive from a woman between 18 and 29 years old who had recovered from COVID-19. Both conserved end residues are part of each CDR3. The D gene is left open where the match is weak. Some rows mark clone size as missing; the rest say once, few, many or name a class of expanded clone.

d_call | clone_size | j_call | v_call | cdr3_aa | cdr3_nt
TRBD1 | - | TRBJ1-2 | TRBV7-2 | CASSPPPGTGRGYTF | TGTGCCAGCAGCCCTCCACCCGGGACAGGGAGAGGCTACACCTTC
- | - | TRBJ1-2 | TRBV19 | CASMGDRNNYGYTF | TGTGCCAGTATGGGAGACAGGAATAACTATGGCTACACCTTC
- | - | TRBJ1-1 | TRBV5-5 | CASRRDNTEAFF | TGTGCCAGCAGGCGGGACAACACTGAAGCTTTCTTT
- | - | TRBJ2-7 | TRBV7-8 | CASSLSHQGIYEQYF | TGTGCCAGCAGCTTAAGTCACCAGGGTATCTACGAGCAGTACTTC
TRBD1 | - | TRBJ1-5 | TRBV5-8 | CASSVTGADRNQPQHF | TGTGCCAGCAGCGTGACAGGGGCAGATCGCAATCAGCCCCAGCATTTT
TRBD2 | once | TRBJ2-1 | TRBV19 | CASTQGAGGRGEQFF | TGTGCCAGTACTCAGGGTGCGGGGGGCCGGGGTGAGCAGTTCTTC
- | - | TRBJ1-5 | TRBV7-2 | CASSANRDKEQPQHF | TGTGCCAGCAGCGCTAACCGGGACAAGGAACAGCCCCAGCATTTT
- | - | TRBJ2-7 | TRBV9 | CASSAEARKRYEQYF | TGTGCCAGCAGCGCGGAGGCAAGGAAAAGGTACGAGCAGTACTTC
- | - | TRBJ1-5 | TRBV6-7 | CASSQGGHQPQHF | TGTGCCAGCAGCCAAGGTGGGCATCAGCCCCAGCATTTT
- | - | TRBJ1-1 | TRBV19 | CASSIDQVFGGSEAFF | TGTGCCAGTAGTATAGATCAGGTCTTTGGGGGGTCAGAAGCTTTCTTT
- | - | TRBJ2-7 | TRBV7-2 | CASSLGTLSYEQYF | TGTGCCAGCAGCTTAGGGACTCTCTCCTACGAGCAGTACTTC
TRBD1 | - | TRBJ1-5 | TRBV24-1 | CATSDSRTGIQPQHF | TGTGCCACCAGTGATTCTCGGACAGGGATTCAGCCCCAGCATTTT
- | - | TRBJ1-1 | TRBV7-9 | CASSEGGKNTEAFF | TGTGCCAGCAGCGAAGGGGGTAAGAACACTGAAGCTTTCTTT
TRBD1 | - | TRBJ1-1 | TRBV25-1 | CASSVTGGVTEAFF | TGTGCCAGCAGTGTTACAGGGGGCGTGACTGAAGCTTTCTTT
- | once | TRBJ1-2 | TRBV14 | CASSQAGTGGSYTF | TGTGCCAGCAGCCAAGCGGGTACGGGAGGGAGCTACACCTTC
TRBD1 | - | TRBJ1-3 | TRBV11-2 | CASSLGTGKLRRYF | TGTGCCAGCAGCTTAGGGACAGGGAAATTGAGGCGGTATTTT
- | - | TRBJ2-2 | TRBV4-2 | CASSQEGTGAGELFF | TGTGCCAGCAGCCAAGAGGGGACGGGGGCCGGGGAGCTGTTTTTT
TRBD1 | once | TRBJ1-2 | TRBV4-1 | CASSQAGQGRNYGYTF | TGCGCCAGCAGCCAGGCGGGACAGGGGAGAAACTATGGCTACACCTTC
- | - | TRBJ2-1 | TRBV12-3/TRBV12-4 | CASSLGHRKEQFF | TGTGCCAGCAGCTTGGGACATCGAAAAGAGCAGTTCTTC
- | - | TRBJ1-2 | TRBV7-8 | CASSFSENYGYTF | TGTGCCAGCAGCTTCAGCGAGAACTATGGCTACACCTTC
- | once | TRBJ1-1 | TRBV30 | CAWVTGVNTEAFF | TGTGCCTGGGTTACGGGGGTGAACACTGAAGCTTTCTTT
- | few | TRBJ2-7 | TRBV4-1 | CASSQAEASYEQYF | TGCGCCAGCAGCCAAGCCGAGGCCTCCTACGAGCAGTACTTC
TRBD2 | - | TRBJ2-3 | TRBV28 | CAIGERGSTDTQYF | TGTGCCATAGGGGAGCGGGGGTCCACAGATACGCAGTATTTT
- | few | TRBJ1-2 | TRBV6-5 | CASSPLTGSYGYTF | TGTGCCAGCAGTCCCTTGACAGGAAGCTATGGCTACACCTTC
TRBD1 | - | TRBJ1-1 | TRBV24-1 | CATSLTGGTEAFF | TGTGCCACCAGTTTAACAGGGGGGACTGAAGCTTTCTTT
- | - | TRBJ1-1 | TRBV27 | CASSLLQGLGTEAFF | TGTGCCAGCAGTCTTCTACAGGGATTGGGGACTGAAGCTTTCTTT
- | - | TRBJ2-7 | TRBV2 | CASSLGFYEQYF | TGTGCCAGCAGCCTGGGCTTCTACGAGCAGTACTTC
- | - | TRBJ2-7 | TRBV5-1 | CASSLTAGLWSEQYF | TGCGCCAGCAGCTTAACGGCGGGGTTATGGAGTGAGCAGTACTTC
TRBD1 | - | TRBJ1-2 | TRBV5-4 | CASSPGQGGGVNYGYTF | TGTGCCAGCAGCCCGGGACAGGGAGGAGGCGTAAACTATGGCTACACCTTC
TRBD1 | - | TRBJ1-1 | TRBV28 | CASSPGTGDMNTEAFF | TGTGCCAGCAGTCCAGGGACAGGGGACATGAACACTGAAGCTTTCTTT
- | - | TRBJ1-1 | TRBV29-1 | CSAQGFVSEAFF | TGCAGCGCCCAGGGGTTCGTCTCTGAAGCTTTCTTT
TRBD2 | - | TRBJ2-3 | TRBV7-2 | CASSLSHAGGRYTQYF | TGTGCCAGCAGCTTATCCCATGCGGGGGGGCGATATACGCAGTATTTT
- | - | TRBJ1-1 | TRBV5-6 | CASSSPRGLGTEAFF | TGTGCCAGCAGTTCACCTAGGGGTTTAGGCACTGAAGCTTTCTTT
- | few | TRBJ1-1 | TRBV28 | CASSWWPNTEAFF | TGTGCCAGCAGTTGGTGGCCGAACACTGAAGCTTTCTTT
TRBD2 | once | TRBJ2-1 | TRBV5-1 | CASRPPRSGGYNEQFF | TGCGCCAGCAGACCCCCTCGGTCCGGGGGGTACAATGAGCAGTTCTTC
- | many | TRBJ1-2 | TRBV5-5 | CASSAGQGRGYTF | TGTGCCAGCAGCGCCGGGCAGGGGAGAGGCTACACCTTC
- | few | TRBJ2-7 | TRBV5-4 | CASSSFGAGRSYEQYF | TGTGCCAGCAGCTCTTTTGGTGCGGGGCGCTCCTACGAGCAGTACTTC
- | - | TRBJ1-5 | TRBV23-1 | CASSQWLYSNQPQHF | TGCGCCAGCAGTCAATGGCTGTATAGCAATCAGCCCCAGCATTTT
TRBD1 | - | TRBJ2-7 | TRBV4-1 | CASSQGVLTGGHEQYF | TGCGCCAGCAGCCAAGGCGTTCTGACAGGGGGCCACGAGCAGTACTTC
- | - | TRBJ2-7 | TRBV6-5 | CASSRDRYTYEQYF | TGTGCCAGCAGTAGAGACAGATATACCTACGAGCAGTACTTC
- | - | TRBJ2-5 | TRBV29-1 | CSALEETQYF | TGCAGCGCCCTAGAAGAGACCCAGTACTTC